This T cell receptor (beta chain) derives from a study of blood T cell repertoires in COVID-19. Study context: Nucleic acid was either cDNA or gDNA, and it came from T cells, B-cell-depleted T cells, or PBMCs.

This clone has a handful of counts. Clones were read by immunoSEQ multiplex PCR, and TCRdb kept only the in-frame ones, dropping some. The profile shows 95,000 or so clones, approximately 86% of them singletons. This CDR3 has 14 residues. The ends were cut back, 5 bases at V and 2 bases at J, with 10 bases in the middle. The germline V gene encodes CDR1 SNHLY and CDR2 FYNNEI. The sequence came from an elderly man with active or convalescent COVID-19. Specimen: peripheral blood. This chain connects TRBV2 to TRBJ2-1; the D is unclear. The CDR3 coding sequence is TGTGCCAGCAGTTACACACCGACCTACAATGAGCAGTTCTTC. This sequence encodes CASSYTPTYNEQFF.